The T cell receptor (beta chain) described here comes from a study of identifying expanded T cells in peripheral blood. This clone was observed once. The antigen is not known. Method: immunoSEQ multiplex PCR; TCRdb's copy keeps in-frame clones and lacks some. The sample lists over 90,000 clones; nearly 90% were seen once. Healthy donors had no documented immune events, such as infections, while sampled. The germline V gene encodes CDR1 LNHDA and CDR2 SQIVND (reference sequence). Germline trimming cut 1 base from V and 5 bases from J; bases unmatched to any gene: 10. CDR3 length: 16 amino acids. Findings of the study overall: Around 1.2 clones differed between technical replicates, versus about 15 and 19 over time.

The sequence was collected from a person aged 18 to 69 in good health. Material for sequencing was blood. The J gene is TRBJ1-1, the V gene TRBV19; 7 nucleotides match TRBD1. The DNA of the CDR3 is TGTGCCAGTAGTATAGCCCGGACAGGCCCGGGGACTGAAGCTTTCTTT. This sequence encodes CASSIARTGPGTEAFF.